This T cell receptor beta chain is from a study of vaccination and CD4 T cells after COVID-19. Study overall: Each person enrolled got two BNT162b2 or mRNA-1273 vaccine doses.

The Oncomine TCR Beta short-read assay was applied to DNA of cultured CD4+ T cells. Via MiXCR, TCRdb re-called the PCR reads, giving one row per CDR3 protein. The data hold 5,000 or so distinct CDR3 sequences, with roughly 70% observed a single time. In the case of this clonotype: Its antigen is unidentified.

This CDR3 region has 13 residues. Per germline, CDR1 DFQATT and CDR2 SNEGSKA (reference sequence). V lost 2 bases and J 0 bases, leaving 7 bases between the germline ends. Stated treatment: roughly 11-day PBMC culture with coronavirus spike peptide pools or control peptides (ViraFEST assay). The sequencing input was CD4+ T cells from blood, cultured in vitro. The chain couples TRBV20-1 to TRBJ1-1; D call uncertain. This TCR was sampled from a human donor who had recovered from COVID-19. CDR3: CSARSDMNTEAFF. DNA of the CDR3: TGCAGTGCTAGATCTGACATGAACACTGAAGCTTTCTTT.